Below are 15 T cell receptor beta chains sequenced from a single sample in a study of blood T cell repertoires in COVID-19. Libraries were prepared by immunoSEQ multiplex PCR; TCRdb keeps only in-frame clonotypes and omits some of them. The table has roughly 230,000 clones, roughly 84% seen once. The specimen sequenced was peripheral blood. These receptors were taken from a man aged 35-49 years with acute or convalescent COVID-19.

The gene calls are TRBV7-2 and TRBJ1-2; 10 bases are a match to TRBD1. The CDR3 is made up of 15 amino acids. J lost 7 bases, V lost 4 bases, and 9 bases had no gene match. CDR1 SGHTA and CDR2 FQGNSA come from the germline V gene. The CDR3 spells CASSSRQGALVGYTF. The CDR3, as DNA: TGTGCCAGCAGCTCTCGACAGGGGGCATTGGTTGGCTACACCTTC.

The CDR3 loop reads CASSDSGTGNTEAFF. In DNA form, the CDR3 reads TGTGCCAGCAGTGATTCCGGGACAGGGAACACTGAAGCTTTCTTT. The chain couples TRBV25-1 to TRBJ1-1; TRBD1 aligns across 8 bases. This CDR3 contains 15 residues. J gave up 1 base and V 3 bases, and 4 bases lay outside the gene matches. The germline V gene encodes CDR1 MGHDK and CDR2 SYGVNS.

V and J are TRBV6-5 and TRBJ1-1; D remains ambiguous. Trimming pared 7 bases from V and 0 bases from J, leaving 15 bases between. The CDR3 has 15 residues. Germline CDR1 MNHEY, CDR2 SVGAGI. The CDR3 is CASTRTSLMNTEAFF. CDR3 DNA sequence: TGTGCCAGCACAAGGACTTCACTCATGAACACTGAAGCTTTCTTT.

CDR3 residues: CASSSNLLAGPSQFF. The CDR3 DNA is TGTGCCAGCAGTTCCAACCTCCTAGCGGGGCCCTCCCAGTTCTTC. The rearrangement links TRBV28 to TRBJ2-1; 9 bases align to TRBD2. The germline V gene encodes CDR1 MDHEN and CDR2 SYDVKM. The CDR3 has 15 amino acids. V was pared by 4 bases and J by 13 bases, with 14 bases of the junction left unmatched.

This clone came up a few times. The chain uses TRBV28 and TRBJ1-1, with D maybe TRBD1 (5 bases). Germline values: CDR1 MDHEN, CDR2 SYDVKM. The CDR3 length is 15 residues. V was trimmed by 7 bases and J by 0 bases, leaving 15 bases between them. CDR3 sequence: CASTSSTELNTEAFF. The CDR3 DNA sequence: TGTGCCAGCACCTCATCGACAGAATTGAACACTGAAGCTTTCTTT.

J is TRBJ1-5 and V is TRBV29-1; TRBD1 aligns across 8 bases. Germline V gene sequence: CDR1 SQVTM, CDR2 ANQGSEA. The CDR3 covers 12 residues. V lost 4 bases and J lost 9; bases outside the gene matches: 5. Here the CDR3 reads CSVAEGTGPQHF. DNA of the CDR3: TGCAGCGTTGCGGAGGGGACAGGGCCCCAGCATTTT.

This clone was counted a few times. This chain connects TRBV5-1 to TRBJ1-4, with 8 bases lining up with TRBD1. CDR3 length equals 16 residues. V was pared by 4 bases and J by 0 bases, with 5 bases of the junction left unmatched. Per the germline V gene, CDR1 is SGHRS and CDR2 is YFSETQ. For the CDR3, the DNA is TGCGCCAGCAGCCGGACAGGGACCGCAACTAATGAAAAACTGTTTTTT. It translates to CASSRTGTATNEKLFF.

This clone was detected only a few times. This sequence joins TRBV14 and TRBJ1-1; D unresolved. CDR1 and CDR2 (germline): SGHDN, FVKESK. V lost 0 bases, J lost 3 bases, and 5 bases lay in between. The CDR3 has 13 amino acids. In DNA form, the CDR3 reads TGTGCCAGCAGCCAAGAGCAGTACACTGAAGCTTTCTTT. This encodes CASSQEQYTEAFF. Based on the CDR3 plus reference TRBV14 and TRBJ1-1, the full variable domain is EAGVTQFPSHSVIEKGQTVTLRCDPISGHDNLYWYRRVMGKEIKFLLHFVKESKQDESGMPNNRFLAERTGGTYSTLKVQPAELEDSGVYFCASSQEQYTEAFFGQGTRLTVV.

The table lists this clone with a count of one. The V call is TRBV19, the J call TRBJ1-1; D not resolved. The CDR3 has 13 amino acids. CDR1 LNHDA and CDR2 SQIVND come from the germline V gene (reference sequence). Trimming stripped 5 bases from V and 1 base from J, with 8 bases between. The CDR3: CASSASRNTEAFF. The CDR3 coding sequence is TGTGCCAGTAGTGCAAGTAGGAACACTGAAGCTTTCTTT. Using reference TRBV19 and TRBJ1-1 for the parts outside the CDR3, the full variable domain is DGGITQSPKYLFRKEGQNVTLSCEQNLNHDAMYWYRQDPGQGLRLIYYSQIVNDFQKGDIAEGYSVSREKKESFPLTVTSAQKNPTAFYLCASSASRNTEAFFGQGTRLTVV.

The chain links TRBV30 to TRBJ1-2; 9 nucleotides match TRBD1. V gave up 1 base and J gave up 4 bases; unmatched junction bases: 7. Germline CDR1 GTSNPN, CDR2 SVGIG (reference sequence). CDR3 size: 15 residues. The CDR3 spells CAWSDLTGGPYGYTF. The DNA of the CDR3 is TGTGCCTGGAGTGACCTGACAGGGGGTCCCTATGGCTACACCTTC.

V and J are TRBV5-6 and TRBJ1-3, with D uncertain. This CDR3 contains 17 residues. The V end lost 4 bases, the J end lost 0 bases, and 17 bases lay between the germline ends. The germline gives CDR1 SGHDT, CDR2 YYEEEE. The CDR3 coding sequence is TGTGCCAGCAGCCCCGGAGCAAGTAAAAACTCTGGAAACACCATATATTTT. This translates into CASSPGASKNSGNTIYF.

This clone was recorded a few times. The rearrangement links TRBV23-1 to TRBJ2-4, with D unresolved. TRBV23-1 is sorted into the ORF group, with uncertain function. This CDR3 comprises 16 residues. V gave up 3 bases and J gave up 1 base, with 13 bases separating them. CDR3 sequence reads: CASSHPVGSAKNIQYF. Written as DNA, the CDR3 is TGCGCCAGCAGTCACCCGGTTGGTAGCGCCAAAAACATTCAGTACTTC.

The chain links TRBV6-5 to TRBJ2-1; D is undetermined. The CDR3 length is 13 residues. Trimming cost V 7 bases and J 4 bases, with 11 bases left between them. Per the germline V gene, CDR1 is MNHEY and CDR2 is SVGAGI. The DNA for the CDR3 is TGTGCCAGCAATGGTGGCGGTTACAATGAGCAGTTCTTC. The encoded protein is CASNGGGYNEQFF.

The chain recombines TRBV4-1 with TRBJ2-2; D not resolved. Germline-derived CDR1 and CDR2 are MGHRA and YSYEKL. The CDR3 covers 14 residues. Trimming pared 0 bases from V and 5 bases from J, leaving 7 bases between. CDR3 sequence: CASSQDTGTGELFF. CDR3 coding DNA: TGCGCCAGCAGCCAAGATACCGGGACCGGGGAGCTGTTTTTT.

The V and J genes are TRBV4-2 and TRBJ2-1, with D unresolved. The CDR3 length is 16 residues. Germline CDR1 and CDR2: LGHNA and YNFKEQ. Trimming removed 1 base from V and 0 bases from J, with 10 bases in between. The CDR3 DNA reads TGTGCCAGCAGCCAAGCTGGTAGTTACTCCTACAATGAGCAGTTCTTC. Translating gives CASSQAGSYSYNEQFF.